This T cell receptor beta chain was captured in a study of T cell responses to AZD1222 COVID-19 vaccine. At the level of the study: Timing groups of about 4 and about 12 weeks for second doses were pooled.

Findings of the study overall: Baseline serology detected seropositivity in only six AZD1222 recipients. Among the donors, most were white British and more were female, and clonal diversity was possibly underestimated.

As to this clone: Its antigen remains unidentified.

TCRdb's table, derived via immunoSEQ multiplex PCR, lists solely in-frame clones and lacks some. The table shows some 150,000 clones, with around nine tenths occurring only once. Trimming pared 4 bases from V and 0 bases from J, leaving 7 bases between. The CDR3 totals 13 residues. The material was peripheral blood, obtained on day 0 of AZD1222 vaccination. The clonotype comes from an adult in good health. V and J are TRBV12-3 or TRBV12-4 and TRBJ2-7; tentative D call: TRBD2 (5 bases). CDR3 protein: CASSSGNSYEQYF. CDR3 in DNA: TGTGCCAGCAGTTCCGGGAACTCCTACGAGCAGTACTTC.